This entry describes one TCR beta chain. Measured with immunoSEQ multiplex PCR; TCRdb has only the in-frame clones, and not every one. The sample holds about 180,000 clones, 82% seen once. The data were taken from a study of blood T cell repertoires in COVID-19. Background on the study: The United States, Italy and Spain were the sources of the acute and convalescent COVID-19 samples. T cells, B-cell-depleted T cells, or PBMCs supplied cDNA or gDNA.

The V end was cut by 2 bases, the J end by 8 bases, with 11 bases between. This CDR3 is built from 13 residues. CDR1 SNHLY and CDR2 FYNNEI come from the germline V gene. The sequencing input was peripheral blood. This sequence joins TRBV2 and TRBJ2-3, with D unclear. The TCR originated in a woman in her sixties or seventies with acute or convalescent COVID-19. This CDR3 reads CASSESESGTQYF. In nucleotides, the CDR3 is TGTGCCAGCAGTGAAAGTGAGTCGGGTACGCAGTATTTT.